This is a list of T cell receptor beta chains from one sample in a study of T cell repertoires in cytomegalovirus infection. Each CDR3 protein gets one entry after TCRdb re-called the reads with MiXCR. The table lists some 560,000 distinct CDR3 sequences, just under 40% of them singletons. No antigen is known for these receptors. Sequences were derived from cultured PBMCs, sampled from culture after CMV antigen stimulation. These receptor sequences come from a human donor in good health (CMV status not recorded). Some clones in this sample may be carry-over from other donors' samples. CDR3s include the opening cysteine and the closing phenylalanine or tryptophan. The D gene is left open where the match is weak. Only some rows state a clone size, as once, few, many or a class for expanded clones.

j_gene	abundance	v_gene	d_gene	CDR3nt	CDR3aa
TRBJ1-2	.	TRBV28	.	TGTGCCAGCTCTCCGGGAGGAGGGCTCTATGGCTACACCTTC	CASSPGGGLYGYTF
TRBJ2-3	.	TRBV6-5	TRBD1	TGTGCCAGCGGGGGACAGGGGCGAGGCACAGATACGCAGTATTTT	CASGGQGRGTDTQYF
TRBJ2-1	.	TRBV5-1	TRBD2	TGCACCAGCAGCTCATCTAGCGGGGGGCCTGACAATGAGCAGTTCTTC	CTSSSSSGGPDNEQFF
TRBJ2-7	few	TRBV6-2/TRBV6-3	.	TGTGCCAGCAGTTACTCGATATCCCGGACGGACAGCCTCTCCTACGAGCAGTACTTC	CASSYSISRTDSLSYEQYF
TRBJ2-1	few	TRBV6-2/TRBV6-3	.	TGTGCCAGCAGTTACGTGGGAGTAGGGTACAATGAGCAGTTCTTC	CASSYVGVGYNEQFF
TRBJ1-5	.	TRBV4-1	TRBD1	TGCGCCAGCAGCCACCAGGACAGGGGCAATCAGCCCCAGCATTTT	CASSHQDRGNQPQHF
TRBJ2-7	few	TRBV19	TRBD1	TGTGCCAGTAGTAATACAGGGGGCCAAGGCGAGCAGTACTTC	CASSNTGGQGEQYF
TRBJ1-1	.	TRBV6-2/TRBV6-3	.	TGTGCCACCCCTCCTCGGGCGAACACTGAAGCTTTCTTT	CATPPRANTEAFF
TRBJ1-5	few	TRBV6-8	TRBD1	TGTGCCAGCAGACAAACAATGACAGGGGTAAATCAGCCCCAGCATTTT	CASRQTMTGVNQPQHF
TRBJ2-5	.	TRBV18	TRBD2	TGTGCCAGCTCACCAGGGACTAGCGCTATGGAGACCCAGTACTTC	CASSPGTSAMETQYF
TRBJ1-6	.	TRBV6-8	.	TGTGCCAGCAGTCGATCTCCTCAGGGGTCACCCCTCCACTTT	CASSRSPQGSPLHF
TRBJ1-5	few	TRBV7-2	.	TGTGCCAGCAGCATCAGGGATCCTCAGCCCCAGCATTTT	CASSIRDPQPQHF
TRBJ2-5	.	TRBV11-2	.	TGTGCCAGCAGCTTAGACCCAGCTCGGGAGACCCAGTACTTC	CASSLDPARETQYF
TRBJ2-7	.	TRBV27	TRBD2	TGTGCCAGCTCCCCGGGACTAGCGGGAGGTATCCACGAGCAGTACTTC	CASSPGLAGGIHEQYF
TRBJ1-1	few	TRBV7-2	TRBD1	TGTGCCAGCAGCGGACAGGGCGGCGCTGAAGCTTTCTTT	CASSGQGGAEAFF
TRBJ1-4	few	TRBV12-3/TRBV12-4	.	TGTGCCAGCAGTTCCGGGGGGGCTAGTGAAAAACTGTTTTTT	CASSSGGASEKLFF
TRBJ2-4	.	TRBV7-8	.	TGTGCCAGCAGCCCTGCCTTTCGGGACATTCAGTACTTC	CASSPAFRDIQYF
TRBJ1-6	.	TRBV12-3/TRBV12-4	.	TGTGCCAGCAGTCCCGTAAGGGGAGTAGGGAATTCACCCCTCCACTTT	CASSPVRGVGNSPLHF
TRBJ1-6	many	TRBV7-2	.	TGTGCCAGCAGCTTTCAGTTAGCTTCACCCCTCCACTTT	CASSFQLASPLHF
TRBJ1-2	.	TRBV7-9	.	TGTGCCAGCAGCTTAGCGTGGCGGACTTCCACCTATGGCTACACCTTC	CASSLAWRTSTYGYTF
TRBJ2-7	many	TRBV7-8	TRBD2	TGTGCCAGCAGCTTTGAAGTTTGGACTAGTAAGGAGCAGTACTTC	CASSFEVWTSKEQYF
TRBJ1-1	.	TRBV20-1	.	TGCACCCCGTGGAGGGGCTCACTTCATGAAGCTTTCTTT	CTPWRGSLHEAFF
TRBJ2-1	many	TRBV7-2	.	TGTGCCAGCAGCTTAGGGCGGGCCGGGTACAATGAGCAGTTCTTC	CASSLGRAGYNEQFF
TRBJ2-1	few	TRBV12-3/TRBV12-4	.	TGTGCCAGCAGTTCAGGACGGGACAATGAGCAGTTCTTC	CASSSGRDNEQFF
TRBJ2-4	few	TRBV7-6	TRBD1	TGTGCCAGCAGCCCGACAGGGGGCGCGGACATTCAGTACTTC	CASSPTGGADIQYF
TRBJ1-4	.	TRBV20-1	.	TGCAGTGCCAGCTCCACTACTACAACTAATGAAAAACTGTTTTTT	CSASSTTTTNEKLFF
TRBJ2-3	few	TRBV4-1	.	TGCGCCAGCAGCCAAGATCGGGCGGGGAGGGATACGCAGTATTTT	CASSQDRAGRDTQYF
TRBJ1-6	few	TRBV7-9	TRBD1	TGTGCCAGCAGCTCCGACAGGGGCCCCTACTATAATTCACCCCTCCACTTT	CASSSDRGPYYNSPLHF
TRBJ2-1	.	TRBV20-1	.	TGCAGTGCTAGTCAGCGCAATGAGCAGTTCTTC	CSASQRNEQFF
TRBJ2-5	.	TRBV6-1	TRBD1	TGTGCCAGCAGGACCGGGACAGGGGAGGAGACCCAGTACTTC	CASRTGTGEETQYF
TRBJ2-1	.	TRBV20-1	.	TGCAGTGCTAGAGTAACAGGGGGGGGTAACAACGAGCAGTTCTTC	CSARVTGGGNNEQFF
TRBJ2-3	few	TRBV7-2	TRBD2	TGTGCCAGCAGCTCCTCTAGCGGGCGCTCTACGCAGTATTTT	CASSSSSGRSTQYF
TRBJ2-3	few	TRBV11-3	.	TGTGCCAGCAGCCGGGCCCCAACAGATACGCAGTATTTT	CASSRAPTDTQYF
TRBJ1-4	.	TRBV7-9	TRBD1	TGTGCCAGCAGCGCAATATCAGGGGGGACTAATGAAAAACTGTTCTTT	CASSAISGGTNEKLFF
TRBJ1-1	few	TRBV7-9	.	TGTGCCAGCAGCAACAAGAATGAAGCTTTCTTT	CASSNKNEAFF
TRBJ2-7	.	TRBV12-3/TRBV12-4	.	TGTGCCAGCAGTTTATCCGGGCACGACGAGCAGTACTTC	CASSLSGHDEQYF
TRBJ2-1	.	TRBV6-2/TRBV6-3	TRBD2	TGTGCCAGCAGTTACTCGGCGGGAGGGCGCGATGAGCAGTTCTTC	CASSYSAGGRDEQFF
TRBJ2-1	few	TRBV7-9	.	TGTGCCAGCCACGATTGGCGTGAGCAGTTCTTC	CASHDWREQFF
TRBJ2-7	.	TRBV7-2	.	TGTGCCAGCAGCTTAGTGGGGATCGGATCCTACGAGCAGTACTTC	CASSLVGIGSYEQYF